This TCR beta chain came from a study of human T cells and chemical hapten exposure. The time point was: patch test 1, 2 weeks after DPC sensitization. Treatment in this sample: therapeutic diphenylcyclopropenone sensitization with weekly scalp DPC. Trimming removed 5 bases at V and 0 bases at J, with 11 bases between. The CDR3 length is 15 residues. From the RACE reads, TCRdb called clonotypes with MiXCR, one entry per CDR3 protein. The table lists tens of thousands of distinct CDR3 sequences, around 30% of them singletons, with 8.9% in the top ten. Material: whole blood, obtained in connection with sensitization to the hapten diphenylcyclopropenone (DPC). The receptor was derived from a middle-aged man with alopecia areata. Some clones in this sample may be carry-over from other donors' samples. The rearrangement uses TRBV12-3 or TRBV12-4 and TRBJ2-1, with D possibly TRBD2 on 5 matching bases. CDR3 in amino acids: CASSRTASSYNEQFF. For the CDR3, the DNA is TGTGCCAGCAGTCGGACTGCCAGCTCCTACAATGAGCAGTTCTTC.